Below, one TCR beta chain is given with its context. Its specificity is not known. The source of the sample is a study of T-cell reconstitution after alpha-beta-depleted transplantation in children. Overall study results and limits: In some patients, recipient T cells and intrathymic progenitors surviving conditioning explained high day-60 diversity. Fresh T-cell production supplied most of the T-cell counts and diversity seen one year after transplant.

The germline V gene has CDR1 SGHRS and CDR2 YFSETQ. This CDR3 contains 14 residues. With 3 bases removed from V and 5 bases from J, the gap between germline ends came to 12 bases. Preparation of the TCRbeta library used unique molecular identifiers. TCRdb ran MiXCR on the PCR reads and lists one entry per CDR3 protein. Here the sample spans fewer than 1 million distinct CDR3 sequences, under 20% being singletons. The rearrangement links TRBV5-1 to TRBJ2-1; D unresolved. The TCR originated in a male patient aged 10 to 17 who had a stem cell transplant for acute lymphoblastic leukemia, so the T cells may come from the graft donor. The sequencing here drew on PBMCs, mostly from graft donor cells, taken 360 days after TCRalphabeta/CD19-depleted stem cell transplant. The CDR3 protein is CASSSTVPNNEQFF. The CDR3 region has the DNA TGCGCCAGCAGCTCGACCGTACCTAACAATGAGCAGTTCTTC.